This TCR beta chain was sequenced for a study of T cell responses to AZD1222 COVID-19 vaccine. The V gene's germline CDR1 is SGHRS and CDR2 YFSETQ. CDR3 length equals 15 residues. The V end lost 4 bases, the J end lost 7 bases, and 21 bases lay between the germline ends. Sequenced by immunoSEQ multiplex PCR; TCRdb stores in-frame clones only, minus some. The sample has about 130,000 clones, approximately 88% seen once. The sequencing here drew on peripheral blood, taken on day 0 of AZD1222 vaccination. The V call is TRBV5-1, the J call TRBJ2-7; a possible D gene is TRBD2 (5 bases). The clonotype was recovered from an adult in good health. The CDR3 spells CASSRDRGDSGEQYF. CDR3 bases: TGCGCCAGCAGCCGGGATCGGGGAGACTCCGGGGAGCAGTACTTC.